This is a list of T cell receptor beta chains from one sample in a study of T cell responses to AZD1222 COVID-19 vaccine. Profiled with immunoSEQ multiplex PCR; TCRdb holds only in-frame clones, not every one. The sample holds roughly 55,000 clones; around 90% are singletons and the top ten take approximately 2%. Sequencing used peripheral blood, obtained on day 0 of AZD1222 vaccination. Receptors were obtained from an adult in good health. CDR3s include the opening cysteine and the closing phenylalanine or tryptophan.

>TRBV15|TRBJ1-4
CATSRDLAGAGEKLFF
>TRBV18|TRBJ1-2
CASSPDGLGGYTF
>TRBV30|TRBJ2-7
CAWSVPQTYEQYF
>TRBV10-1|TRBJ2-7
CASSGSGTTHEQYF
>TRBV9|TRBJ2-3
CASSVSGTTDTQYF
>TRBV5-1|TRBJ1-2
CASSLEGGGYGYTF
>TRBV28|TRBJ2-1
CASSFTGTGKYNEQFF
>TRBV10-2|TRBJ2-7
CASKPGLAGYEQYF
>TRBV12-3/TRBV12-4|TRBJ1-6
CASSGQGNSPLHF
>TRBV6-5|TRBJ2-7
CASSLRGQGYEQYF
>TRBV7-9|TRBJ2-7
CALGGRASYEQYF
>TRBV3-1/TRBV3-2|TRBJ1-5
CASSQGTHNQPQHF
>TRBV25-1|TRBJ1-2
CASSESDRDSNYGYTF
>TRBV28|TRBJ1-6
CASSQGSFFNSPLHF
>TRBV6-5|TRBJ2-1
CASSYSGGVNEQFF
>TRBV19|TRBJ1-1
CASINNRGMNTEAFF
>TRBV19|TRBJ1-5
CASSIARVSNQPQHF
>TRBV3-1/TRBV3-2|TRBJ2-7
CASSQHGSWYEQYF
>TRBV27|TRBJ2-7
CASEGWERPNHEQYF
>TRBV28|TRBJ1-1
CASSLLLNTEAFF
>TRBV7-8|TRBJ2-1
CASSLEDRGDEQFF
>TRBV24-1|TRBJ2-3
CATGTGGGTDTQYF
>TRBV27|TRBJ2-2
CASSPGRGNTGELFF
>TRBV3-1/TRBV3-2|TRBJ1-2
CASSRSDRVGYTF
>TRBV9|TRBJ2-7
CASSVVGTRGGEQYF
>TRBV27|TRBJ2-7
CASSQRTSGRYEQYF
>TRBV6-6|TRBJ2-4
CASSKISGRAVNIQYF
>TRBV6-5|TRBJ1-1
CASKEGFVRHTEAFF
>TRBV7-3|TRBJ2-1
CASSLGAGGYNEQFF
>TRBV12-3/TRBV12-4|TRBJ1-5
CASRGTVGQPQHF
>TRBV5-4|TRBJ1-3
CASSSFDTRNTIYF
>TRBV28|TRBJ2-5
CASSLSLGHLQETQYF
>TRBV5-1|TRBJ1-6
CAATGEGSPLHF
>TRBV7-3|TRBJ2-3
CASSFTGTDTQYF
>TRBV10-2|TRBJ2-3
CASSEAGLAGGTDTQYF
>TRBV6-6|TRBJ1-5
CASSGGSGNQPQHF
>TRBV28|TRBJ1-2
CASSPTTTGWAF
>TRBV7-3|TRBJ2-2
CASSLGGTTNTGELFF
>TRBV6-6|TRBJ1-5
CASIPGRGQPQHF
>TRBV10-3|TRBJ1-1
CAITRDPVGEAFF
>TRBV27|TRBJ2-2
CASSLQAVVTGELFF
>TRBV3-1/TRBV3-2|TRBJ2-4
CASSAPEERERAKNIQYF
>TRBV9|TRBJ1-6
CASSDSSYNSPLHF
>TRBV5-4|TRBJ1-3
CASSWGGTLIGNTIYF
>TRBV7-9|TRBJ2-7
CASSPSAHPYEQYF
>TRBV12-3/TRBV12-4|TRBJ2-2
CASHPRSGELFF
>TRBV10-2|TRBJ1-6
CASGLQGNNSPLHF
>TRBV6-1|TRBJ1-5
CASSEDPQFFDLYSNQPQHF
>TRBV7-8|TRBJ1-4
CASSRDRINEKLFF